A single sample gave rise to the 15 T cell receptor beta chains below, sequenced in a study of shared clonotypes between healthy human individuals. The protocol was immunoSEQ multiplex PCR, while the TCRdb copy is restricted to in-frame clones and leaves out a portion. The data show roughly 1,600,000 clones, just under 99% seen once. The specimen sequenced was naive CD4+ T cells sorted from blood. Indicated subset: CD45RA+ positively selected. Every receptor here comes from a man between 25 and 39 years old in good health.

The chain combines TRBV18 with TRBJ2-7; D might be TRBD1 or TRBD2, each matching 7 bases. CDR3 length: 14 residues. V was clipped by 2 bases and J by 5 bases, with 13 bases between them. The germline CDR1 and CDR2 sequences are KGHSH and LQKENI. In DNA, the CDR3 is TGTGCCAGCTCACCAGCGGCAGGGGGGGACGAGCAGTACTTC. Its protein product is CASSPAAGGDEQYF.

About this clone itself: Other nucleotide sequences from this sample produce the same CDR3. The CDR3 DNA is TGTGCCAGCAGTTTAGAGGTGCAGCCCCAGCATTTT. Its translation: CASSLEVQPQHF. The V gene is TRBV28, the J gene TRBJ1-5, with no clear D. CDR1 is MDHEN, CDR2 SYDVKM, per germline. Between the trimmed V and J ends, which lost 2 bases and 7 bases, there was a span of 6 bases. This CDR3 spans 12 amino acids.

The V call is TRBV7-8, the J call TRBJ1-5; 7 bases agree with TRBD1. J gave up 4 bases and V 6 bases, and 6 bases lay outside the gene matches. Germline V gene lookup returns CDR1 SGHVS and CDR2 FQNEAQ. The CDR3 runs 14 residues. The CDR3 here is CASSWDRDNQPQHF. CDR3 bases: TGTGCCAGCAGTTGGGACAGAGATAATCAGCCCCAGCATTTT.

The CDR3 nucleotides read TGTGCCAGCAGCATAACAGGGGGAAGGTTGGGTGAGCAGTTCTTC. It translates to CASSITGGRLGEQFF. The gene calls are TRBV7-9 and TRBJ2-1; 8 positions match TRBD1. The CDR3 is 15 residues long. Germline CDR1 reads SEHNR; CDR2 reads FQNEAQ (reference sequence). V was pared by 5 bases and J by 9 bases, with 12 bases of the junction left unmatched.

This chain links TRBV10-1 with TRBJ2-1; a weak D match, TRBD1 (6 bases). CDR1 and CDR2 from the germline V gene are WNHNN and SYGVQD (reference sequence). This CDR3 contains 13 residues. Deletions cut 0 bases from V and 10 bases from J, with 10 bases between. CDR3 nucleotides: TGCGCCAGCAGTGAGTCGGGGGCATTCGAGCAGTTCTTC. The encoded protein is CASSESGAFEQFF.

The rearrangement joins TRBV28 to TRBJ2-5, with TRBD1 matching over 10 bases. The germline V gene has CDR1 MDHEN and CDR2 SYDVKM. The CDR3 is 15 amino acids. V was pared by 6 bases and J by 5 bases, with 9 bases of the junction left unmatched. CDR3 amino acids: CASRETGGGRETQYF. The CDR3 DNA sequence: TGTGCCAGCAGGGAGACAGGGGGCGGCCGGGAGACCCAGTACTTC.

This chain links TRBV12-2 with TRBJ1-1; no DNA check was done on the table's D call, TRBD1. TRBV12-2 is labeled a pseudogene. This CDR3 contains 16 residues. Here the CDR3 DNA reads TGTGCAAGTCGCTTAGCCCTGGACAGGGCGGGGACTGAAGCTTTCTTT. Translation: CASRLALDRAGTEAFF.

The chain joins TRBV5-1 to TRBJ1-1; D unresolved. V was clipped by 3 bases and J by 8 bases, with 14 bases between them. The CDR3 has 13 residues. Per germline, CDR1 SGHRS and CDR2 YFSETQ. CDR3 residues: CASSSEAGPEAFF. The DNA of the CDR3 is TGCGCCAGCAGCTCGGAGGCCGGGCCCGAAGCTTTCTTT.

The chain combines TRBV5-1 with TRBJ1-2; possible D gene TRBD1, 5 bases. CDR1 is SGHRS and CDR2 is YFSETQ in the germline V gene. The V end was cut by 2 bases, the J end by 3 bases, with 20 bases between. This CDR3 comprises 17 residues. The CDR3 coding sequence is TGCGCCAGCAGCTTTCTTCCTAACTCAGGGAAAGACTATGGCTACACCTTC. As protein: CASSFLPNSGKDYGYTF.

The J gene is TRBJ1-2, the V gene TRBV11-2; D might be TRBD1 (5 bases). The CDR3 consists of 15 residues. The V and J ends lost 0 bases and 7 bases respectively, with 15 bases between them. Germline CDR1 SGHAT, CDR2 FQNNGV. The CDR3 DNA reads TGTGCCAGCAGCTTAGAATCGGGGGGTTTGGGTGGCTACACCTTC. Amino acid sequence: CASSLESGGLGGYTF.

This clone came up once. This chain links TRBV7-2 with TRBJ1-1; no reliable D call. Germline CDR1 reads SGHTA; CDR2 reads FQGNSA. The V end lost 1 base, the J end lost 5 bases, and 8 bases lay between the germline ends. The CDR3 runs 13 residues. CDR3 in DNA: TGTGCCAGCAGCTTAGGGATTGGAACTGAAGCTTTCTTT. Its protein is CASSLGIGTEAFF.

V gene TRBV6-5 combines with J gene TRBJ1-4; D is perhaps TRBD1 (5 bases). Trimming pared 7 bases from V and 7 bases from J, leaving 19 bases between. The CDR3 has 15 residues. Per germline, CDR1 MNHEY and CDR2 SVGAGI. CDR3 amino acids: CASIFRGAGREKLFF. CDR3 bases: TGTGCCAGCATCTTCCGTGGGGCAGGCCGTGAAAAACTGTTTTTT.

Regarding this clone: Other DNA sequences in the same sample also yield this CDR3. The chain combines TRBV5-1 with TRBJ1-2; 12 nucleotides line up with TRBD1. Germline CDR1 is SGHRS and CDR2 is YFSETQ. The CDR3 contains 15 residues. The junction had 4 bases not matched to a gene; V was cut back by 0 bases and J by 7 bases. CDR3 protein: CASSLVGQGARGYTF. The CDR3 DNA sequence: TGCGCCAGCAGCTTGGTGGGACAGGGGGCGCGTGGCTACACCTTC.

The CDR3 DNA reads TGCGCCAGCAGCTCGGGAGCGGGAAGCTTCTACAATGAGCAGTTCTTC. It yields the protein CASSSGAGSFYNEQFF. The chain combines TRBV5-1 with TRBJ2-1, with 7 bases lining up with TRBD2. V trimming: 3 bases; J trimming: 3 bases; junction bases outside the gene matches: 9. Per germline, CDR1 SGHRS and CDR2 YFSETQ. This CDR3 has 16 residues.

The V gene is TRBV2, the J gene TRBJ1-1; D is undetermined. Germline values: CDR1 SNHLY, CDR2 FYNNEI. The CDR3 has 12 amino acids. V was pared by 6 bases and J by 8 bases, with 13 bases between. CDR3 in amino acids: CASSIEQVEAFF. The CDR3 nucleotides read TGTGCCAGCAGCATCGAGCAGGTGGAAGCTTTCTTT.